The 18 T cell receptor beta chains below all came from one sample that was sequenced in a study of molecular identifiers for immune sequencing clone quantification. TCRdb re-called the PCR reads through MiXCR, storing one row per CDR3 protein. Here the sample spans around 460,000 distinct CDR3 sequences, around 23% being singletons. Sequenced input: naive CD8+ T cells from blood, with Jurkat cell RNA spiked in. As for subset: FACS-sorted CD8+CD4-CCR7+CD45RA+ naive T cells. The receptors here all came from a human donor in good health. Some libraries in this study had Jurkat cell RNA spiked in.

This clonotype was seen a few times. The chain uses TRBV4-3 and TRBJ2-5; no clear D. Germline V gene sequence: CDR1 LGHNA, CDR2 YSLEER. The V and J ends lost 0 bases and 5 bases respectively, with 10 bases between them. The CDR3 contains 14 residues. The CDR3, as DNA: TGCGCCAGCAGCCAAGATATGAGCGAGGAGACCCAGTACTTC. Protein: CASSQDMSEETQYF.

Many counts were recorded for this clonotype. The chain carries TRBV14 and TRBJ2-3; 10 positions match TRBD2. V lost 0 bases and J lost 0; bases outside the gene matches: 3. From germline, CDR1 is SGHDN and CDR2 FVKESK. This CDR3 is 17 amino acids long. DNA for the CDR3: TGTGCCAGCAGCCAAGAACTAGCGGGGTCCAGCACAGATACGCAGTATTTT. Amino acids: CASSQELAGSSTDTQYF.

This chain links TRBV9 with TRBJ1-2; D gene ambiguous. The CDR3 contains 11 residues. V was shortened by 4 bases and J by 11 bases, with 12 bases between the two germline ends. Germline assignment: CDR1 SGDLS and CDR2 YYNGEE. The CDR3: CASSSGPLYTF. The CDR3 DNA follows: TGTGCCAGCAGCTCCGGACCGCTATACACCTTC.

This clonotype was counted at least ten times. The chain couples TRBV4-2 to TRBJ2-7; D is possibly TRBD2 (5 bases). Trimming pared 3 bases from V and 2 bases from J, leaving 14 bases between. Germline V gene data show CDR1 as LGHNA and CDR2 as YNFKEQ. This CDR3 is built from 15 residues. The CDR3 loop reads CASSQDLSAAYEQYF. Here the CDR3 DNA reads TGTGCCAGCAGCCAGGACTTGTCGGCCGCCTACGAGCAGTACTTC.

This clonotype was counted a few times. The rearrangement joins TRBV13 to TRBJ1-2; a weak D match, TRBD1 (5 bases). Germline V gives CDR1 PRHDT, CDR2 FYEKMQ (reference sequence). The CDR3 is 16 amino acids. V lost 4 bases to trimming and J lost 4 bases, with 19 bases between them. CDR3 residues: CASSYDRDPRIYGYTF. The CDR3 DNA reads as TGTGCCAGCAGCTATGACCGGGACCCAAGGATCTATGGCTACACCTTC.

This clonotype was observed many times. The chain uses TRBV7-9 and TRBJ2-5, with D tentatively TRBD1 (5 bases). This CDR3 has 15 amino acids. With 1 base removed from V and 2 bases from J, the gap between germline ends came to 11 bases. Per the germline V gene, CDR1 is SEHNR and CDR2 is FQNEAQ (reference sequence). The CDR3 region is CASSLVGQGQETQYF. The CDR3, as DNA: TGTGCCAGCAGCTTAGTCGGGCAGGGACAAGAGACCCAGTACTTC.

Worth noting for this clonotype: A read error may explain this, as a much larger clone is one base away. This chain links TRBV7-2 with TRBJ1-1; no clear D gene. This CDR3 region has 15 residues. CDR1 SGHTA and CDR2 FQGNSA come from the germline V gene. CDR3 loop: CASSPFTGMNAEAFF. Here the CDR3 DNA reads TGTGCCAGCAGCCCATTCACGGGCATGAACGCTGAAGCTTTCTTT.

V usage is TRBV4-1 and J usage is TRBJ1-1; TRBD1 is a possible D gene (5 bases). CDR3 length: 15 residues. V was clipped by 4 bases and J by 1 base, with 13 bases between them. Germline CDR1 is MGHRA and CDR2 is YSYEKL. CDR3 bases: TGCGCCAGCAGCCTTAACAGGCAGGGGAACACTGAAGCTTTCTTT. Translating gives CASSLNRQGNTEAFF.

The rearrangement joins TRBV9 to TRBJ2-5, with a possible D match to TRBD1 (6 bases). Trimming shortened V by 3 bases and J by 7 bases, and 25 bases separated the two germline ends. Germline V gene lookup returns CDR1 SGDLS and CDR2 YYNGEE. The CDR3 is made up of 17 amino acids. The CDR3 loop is CASSGIDRPGWRGTQYF. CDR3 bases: TGTGCCAGCAGCGGGATTGACAGGCCCGGCTGGCGAGGGACCCAGTACTTC.

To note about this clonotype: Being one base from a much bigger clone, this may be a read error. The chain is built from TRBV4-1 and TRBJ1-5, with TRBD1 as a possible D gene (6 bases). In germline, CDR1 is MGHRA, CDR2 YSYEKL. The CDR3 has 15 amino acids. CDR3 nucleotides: TGCGCCAGCAGCCGATGGGTACAGGGCAATCAGCCCCCGCATTTT. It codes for CASSRWVQGNQPPHF.

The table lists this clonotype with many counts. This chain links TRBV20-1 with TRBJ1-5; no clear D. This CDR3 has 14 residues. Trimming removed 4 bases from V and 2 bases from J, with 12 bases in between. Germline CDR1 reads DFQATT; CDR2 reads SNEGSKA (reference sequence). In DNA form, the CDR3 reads TGCAGTGCTATCTATCTTACGGGCAATCAGCCCCAGCATTTT. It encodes CSAIYLTGNQPQHF.

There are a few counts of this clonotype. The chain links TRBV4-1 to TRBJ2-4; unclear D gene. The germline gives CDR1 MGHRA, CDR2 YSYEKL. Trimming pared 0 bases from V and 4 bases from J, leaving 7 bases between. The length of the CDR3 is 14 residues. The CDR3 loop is CASSQEDNKNIQYF. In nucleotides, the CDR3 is TGCGCCAGCAGCCAAGAAGATAATAAAAACATTCAGTACTTC.

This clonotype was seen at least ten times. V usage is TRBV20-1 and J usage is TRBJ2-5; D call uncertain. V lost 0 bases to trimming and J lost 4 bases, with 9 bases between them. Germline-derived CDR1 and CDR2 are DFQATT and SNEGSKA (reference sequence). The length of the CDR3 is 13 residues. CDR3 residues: CSARELRRETQYF. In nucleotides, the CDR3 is TGCAGTGCTAGAGAACTACGAAGAGAGACCCAGTACTTC.

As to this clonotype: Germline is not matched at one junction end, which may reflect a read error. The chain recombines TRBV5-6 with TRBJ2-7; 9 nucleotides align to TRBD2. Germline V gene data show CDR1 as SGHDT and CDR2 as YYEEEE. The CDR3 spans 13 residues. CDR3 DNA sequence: TGTGCCATCAGCCTTGGGACTAGCTATGAGCAGTACTTC. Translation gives CAISLGTSYEQYF. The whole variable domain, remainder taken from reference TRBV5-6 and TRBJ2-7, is DAGVTQSPTHLIKTRGQQVTLRCSPKSGHDTVSWYQQALGQGPQFIFQYYEEEERQRGNFPDRFSGHQFPNYSSELNVNALLLGDSALYLCAISLGTSYEQYFGPGTRLTVT.

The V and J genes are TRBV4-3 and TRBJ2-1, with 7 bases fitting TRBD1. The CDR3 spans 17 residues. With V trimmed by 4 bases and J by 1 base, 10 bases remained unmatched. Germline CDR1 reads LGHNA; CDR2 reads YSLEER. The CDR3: CASSPDRPTVSYNEQFF. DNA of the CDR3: TGCGCCAGCAGCCCGGACAGGCCCACCGTATCCTACAATGAGCAGTTCTTC.

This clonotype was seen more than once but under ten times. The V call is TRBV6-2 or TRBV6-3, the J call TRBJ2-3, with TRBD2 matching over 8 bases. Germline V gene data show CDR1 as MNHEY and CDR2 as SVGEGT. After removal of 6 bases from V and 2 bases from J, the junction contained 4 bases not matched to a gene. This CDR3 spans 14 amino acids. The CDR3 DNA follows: TGTGCCAGCAGGCGCGGGGGGCTCACAGATACGCAGTATTTT. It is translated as CASRRGGLTDTQYF.

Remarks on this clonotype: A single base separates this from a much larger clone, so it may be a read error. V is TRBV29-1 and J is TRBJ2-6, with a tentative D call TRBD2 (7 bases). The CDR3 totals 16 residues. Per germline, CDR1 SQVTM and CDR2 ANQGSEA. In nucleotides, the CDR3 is TGCAGCGTTGAAGATGGGGGGGGGCTTGGGGCCAACGGCCTGACTTTC. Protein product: CSVEDGGGLGANGLTF. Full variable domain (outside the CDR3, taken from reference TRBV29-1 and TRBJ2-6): SAVISQKPSRDICQRGTSLTIQCQVDSQVTMMFWYRQQPGQSLTLIATANQGSEATYESGFVIDKFPISRPNLTFSTLTVSNMSPEDSSIYLCSVEDGGGLGANGLTFGAGSRLTVL.

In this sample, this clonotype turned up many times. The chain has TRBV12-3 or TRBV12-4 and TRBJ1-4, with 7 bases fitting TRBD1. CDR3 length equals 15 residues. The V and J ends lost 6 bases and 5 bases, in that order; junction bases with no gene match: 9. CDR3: CASSSSGQKNEKLFF. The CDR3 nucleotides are TGTGCCAGCAGCTCCTCGGGACAGAAGAATGAAAAACTGTTTTTT.